Shown below are 27 T cell receptor beta chains from a single sample sequenced in a study of shared clonotypes between healthy human individuals (dated by TCRdb to 2018 to 2021). The library came from the immunoSEQ multiplex PCR assay. This immuneACCESS table, as held by TCRdb, lists in-frame sequences with V and J called but not all clones. Of the missing ones, under half trace to an unresolved V gene in checked studies; the others have no known cause. Recorded for this sample are some 2,000,000 clones; roughly 94% of them occurred a single time. The ten largest clones add up to 0.13% of the sample. Material: naive CD4+ T cells sorted from blood. What the cell subset or site label conveys for this sample: CD45RA+ positively selected. These receptor sequences come from a man younger than 35 in good health.

J is TRBJ2-6 and V is TRBV7-2, with D possibly called TRBD1 or TRBD2 (5 bases each). The CDR3 has 17 amino acids. Trimming stripped 2 bases from V and 1 base from J, with 12 bases between. Germline V gene lookup returns CDR1 SGHTA and CDR2 FQGNSA. The DNA for the CDR3 is TGTGCCAGCAGCTTATCTGGGGGACCTTCTGGGGCCAACGTCCTGACTTTC. Translating gives CASSLSGGPSGANVLTF.

This clone was counted once. The chain has TRBV11-1 and TRBJ2-7; TRBD1 matches at 8 bases. The CDR3 is made up of 14 amino acids. CDR1 is SGHAT and CDR2 is FQDESV in the germline V gene (reference sequence). J gave up 2 bases and V 4 bases, and 4 bases lay outside the gene matches. The CDR3 region has the DNA TGTGCCAGCAGCTACGTGACAGGGGCCTACGAGCAGTACTTC. It specifies CASSYVTGAYEQYF.

J is TRBJ1-2 and V is TRBV7-3; TRBD1 is a possible D gene (5 bases). There are 13 residues in the CDR3. The germline V gene has CDR1 SGHTA and CDR2 FQGTGA. V gave up 5 bases and J gave up 2 bases, with 9 bases separating them. The CDR3 DNA follows: TGTGCCAGCAGCCCGGACATCAACTATGGCTACACCTTC. It translates to CASSPDINYGYTF.

V is TRBV11-2 and J is TRBJ2-6; 7 nucleotides match TRBD1. CDR3 length: 16 amino acids. Germline-derived CDR1 and CDR2 are SGHAT and FQNNGV. The ends lost 5 bases at V and 2 bases at J; junction bases unmatched: 6. The CDR3 loop is CASSHQGGTGANVLTF. DNA of the CDR3: TGTGCCAGCAGCCACCAAGGGGGCACTGGGGCCAACGTCCTGACTTTC.

V gene TRBV29-1 combines with J gene TRBJ1-2; D call uncertain. The CDR3 is made up of 11 amino acids. The V end lost 5 bases, the J end lost 6 bases, and 10 bases lay between the germline ends. Germline CDR1 SQVTM, CDR2 ANQGSEA. DNA of the CDR3: TGCAGCGTTTGGAGCGCCGATGGCTACACCTTC. This sequence encodes CSVWSADGYTF.

V gene TRBV5-1 combines with J gene TRBJ2-3, with D tentatively TRBD1 (6 bases). The CDR3 is 14 residues long. Trimming took 2 bases from V and 5 from J, leaving 12 bases between them. The germline V gene has CDR1 SGHRS and CDR2 YFSETQ. The CDR3 spells CASSFGQTGDTQYF. The CDR3 DNA reads TGCGCCAGCAGCTTTGGACAGACCGGAGATACGCAGTATTTT. The whole variable domain, remainder taken from reference TRBV5-1 and TRBJ2-3, is KAGVTQTPRYLIKTRGQQVTLSCSPISGHRSVSWYQQTPGQGLQFLFEYFSETQRNKGNFPGRFSGRQFSNSRSEMNVSTLELGDSALYLCASSFGQTGDTQYFGPGTRLTVL.

On this clone: A much larger clone lies one base from this, so it may be a read error. V gene TRBV7-4 combines with J gene TRBJ1-5, with no clear D. Germline values: CDR1 SGHVT, CDR2 SQSDAQ. The CDR3 covers 12 residues. Trimming cost V 1 base and J 5 bases, with 3 bases left between them. The CDR3 region is CASSLVDQPQHF. DNA of the CDR3: TGTGCCAGCAGCTTAGTGGATCAGCCCCAGCATTTT. Full variable domain (rest looked up from reference TRBV7-4 and TRBJ1-5): GAGVSQSPRYKVAKRGRDVALRCDSISGHVTLYWYRQTLGQGSEVLTYSQSDAQRDKSGRPSGRFSAERPERSVSTLKIQRTEQGDSAVYLCASSLVDQPQHFGDGTRLSIL.

The J gene is TRBJ2-1, the V gene TRBV7-2; D is ambiguous. The CDR3 length is 13 residues. Germline-derived CDR1 and CDR2 are SGHTA and FQGNSA. Deletions cut 5 bases from V and 7 bases from J, with 12 bases between. The CDR3 bases are TGTGCCAGCAGCCGAGACGTGTTGAATGAGCAGTTCTTC. Translation gives CASSRDVLNEQFF.

The chain couples TRBV6-6 to TRBJ2-7; D remains ambiguous. The V gene lost 0 bases and the J gene lost 6 bases, with 12 bases spanning the gap. There are 14 residues in the CDR3. CDR1 is MNHNY, CDR2 SVGAGI, per germline (reference sequence). This CDR3 is CASSYSPVVPEQYF. In nucleotides, the CDR3 is TGTGCCAGCAGTTACTCACCGGTGGTTCCCGAGCAGTACTTC.

A note on this clone: Sequence at one end of the junction differs from germline and may be a read error. The rearrangement uses TRBV7-7 and TRBJ2-5; D tentatively reads TRBD1 or TRBD2 (5 bases each). This CDR3 is 14 amino acids long. Germline V gives CDR1 SSHAT, CDR2 FNYEAQ (reference sequence). The DNA for the CDR3 is TGTGCTAGCAGCCCTGGTGGGACCCAAGAGACCCAGTACTTC. This gives the protein CASSPGGTQETQYF.

For this clone: This sample includes further DNA sequences coding for the same CDR3. The chain is built from TRBV30 and TRBJ1-1; 7 bases are a match to TRBD1. CDR3 length equals 13 residues. Losses at the gene ends were 4 bases for V and 4 bases for J; bases not matched to a gene: 6. Germline V CDR1 and CDR2: GTSNPN, SVGIG (reference sequence). CDR3 amino acids: CAWNRGKTTEAFF. CDR3 DNA: TGTGCCTGGAACAGGGGTAAAACCACTGAAGCTTTCTTT.

This chain links TRBV4-2 with TRBJ2-3; perhaps TRBD2 as D (6 bases). The germline V gene encodes CDR1 LGHNA and CDR2 YNFKEQ. The CDR3 has 18 amino acids. V gave up 0 bases and J gave up 0 bases, with 16 bases separating them. CDR3 DNA: TGTGCCAGCAGCCAAGATCGGGTCGCGGGGCCTAGCACAGATACGCAGTATTTT. Its translation: CASSQDRVAGPSTDTQYF.

This rearrangement joins TRBV6-1 to TRBJ2-1; the D gene is possibly TRBD1 (5 bases). V lost 8 bases, J lost 4 bases, and 12 bases lay in between. CDR1 MNHNS and CDR2 SASEGT come from the germline V gene. CDR3 length equals 13 residues. The CDR3 nucleotides are TGTGCCAGCCCAGAACAGGCTTACAATGAGCAGTTCTTC. This translates into CASPEQAYNEQFF.

The chain links TRBV15 to TRBJ1-6; 7 bases are shared with TRBD1. The CDR3 consists of 16 residues. Germline V gives CDR1 LNHNV, CDR2 YYDKDF (reference sequence). V lost 0 bases and J lost 8; bases outside the gene matches: 7. CDR3 coding DNA: TGTGCCACCAGCAGAGATGAGCGGGACAGATATTCACCCCTCCACTTT. Its protein product is CATSRDERDRYSPLHF.

This sequence joins TRBV6-1 and TRBJ1-1; 7 bases map to TRBD1. The CDR3 has 13 residues. Trimming took 3 bases from V and 3 from J; bases not matched to a gene: 1. Germline CDR1 is MNHNS and CDR2 is SASEGT. CDR3 sequence reads: CASSEGQYTEAFF. The CDR3 nucleotides are TGTGCCAGCAGTGAGGGACAGTACACTGAAGCTTTCTTT.

In this sample, this clone turned up once. The rearrangement links TRBV5-4 to TRBJ2-3, with 15 nucleotides matching TRBD2. CDR1 SGHNT and CDR2 YYREEE come from the germline V gene (reference sequence). The CDR3 is made up of 16 amino acids. The junction had 4 bases not matched to a gene; V was cut back by 4 bases and J by 4 bases. The CDR3 spells CASSGGLAGGSDTQYF. The CDR3 nucleotides read TGTGCCAGCAGCGGAGGACTAGCGGGAGGGTCAGATACGCAGTATTTT.

The chain is built from TRBV6-6 and TRBJ1-1; D is undetermined. CDR1 is MNHNY, CDR2 SVGAGI, per germline (reference sequence). The V end lost 0 bases, the J end lost 1 base, and 9 bases lay between the germline ends. The CDR3 is 15 residues long. The CDR3 DNA reads as TGTGCCAGCAGTTACTCGATCGACGGGAACACTGAAGCTTTCTTT. Protein: CASSYSIDGNTEAFF.

The chain recombines TRBV10-3 with TRBJ2-2; 7 bases align to TRBD2. Germline values: CDR1 ENHRY, CDR2 SYGVKD. CDR3 length equals 21 residues. The V gene end was trimmed by 3 bases and the J gene end by 4 bases; junction bases not matched to a gene: 23. The CDR3 sequence: CAISEGLGTGGVLKGTGELFF. The CDR3 region has the DNA TGTGCCATCAGTGAAGGACTTGGGACGGGAGGAGTATTGAAGGGCACCGGGGAGCTGTTTTTT.

The V call is TRBV5-1, the J call TRBJ2-5; no reliable D call. Trimming took off 1 base at V and 1 base at J, with 8 bases between the two ends. The CDR3 has 14 amino acids. CDR1 and CDR2 (germline): SGHRS, YFSETQ. The DNA of the CDR3 is TGCGCCAGCAGCTTGAGTGTAGCCCAAGAGACCCAGTACTTC. Amino acids: CASSLSVAQETQYF. The variable domain in full, with the rest retrieved from reference TRBV5-1 and TRBJ2-5, is KAGVTQTPRYLIKTRGQQVTLSCSPISGHRSVSWYQQTPGQGLQFLFEYFSETQRNKGNFPGRFSGRQFSNSRSEMNVSTLELGDSALYLCASSLSVAQETQYFGPGTRLLVL.

About this clone itself: In the same sample, other DNA sequences code for this CDR3. The chain couples TRBV18 to TRBJ2-3; 10 bases are shared with TRBD2. Per the germline V gene, CDR1 is KGHSH and CDR2 is LQKENI. This CDR3 spans 16 amino acids. V lost 0 bases to trimming and J lost 1 base; unmatched junction nucleotides: 1. The CDR3 here is CASSPPLAGGTDTQYF. The CDR3 DNA sequence: TGTGCCAGCTCACCACCGCTAGCGGGGGGCACAGATACGCAGTATTTT.

V is TRBV28 and J is TRBJ2-1, with D possibly TRBD1 on 5 matching bases. The length of the CDR3 is 12 residues. Germline CDR1 reads MDHEN; CDR2 reads SYDVKM. The V end was cut by 5 bases, the J end by 8 bases, with 10 bases between. The CDR3, as DNA: TGTGCCAGCAGTCAATTAGGGGATGAGCAGTTCTTC. It is translated as CASSQLGDEQFF.

The chain uses TRBV5-8 and TRBJ2-5; 16 positions match TRBD2. The CDR3 length is 18 residues. V gave up 7 bases and J gave up 5 bases; unmatched junction bases: 14. Germline V lookup: CDR1 SGHTS, CDR2 YDEGEE. The CDR3 here is CASGTGTSGRAVPETQYF. In DNA, the CDR3 is TGTGCCAGCGGGACGGGGACTAGCGGGAGGGCCGTTCCGGAGACCCAGTACTTC. Variable domain in full (rest from reference TRBV5-8 and TRBJ2-5): EAGVTQSPTHLIKTRGQQATLRCSPISGHTSVYWYQQALGLGLQFLLWYDEGEERNRGNFPPRFSGRQFPNYSSELNVNALELEDSALYLCASGTGTSGRAVPETQYFGPGTRLLVL.

The chain combines TRBV12-5 with TRBJ2-2, with D perhaps assigned TRBD1 or TRBD2 (7 bases each). The CDR3 loop spans 16 amino acids. Germline V gene sequence: CDR1 LGHNT, CDR2 FRNRAP. Trimming took off 3 bases at V and 4 bases at J, with 15 bases between the two ends. The chain's CDR3 is CASGFWQGEGTGELFF. The CDR3 DNA sequence: TGTGCTAGTGGTTTCTGGCAGGGGGAGGGCACCGGGGAGCTGTTTTTT.

As to this clone: The same CDR3 is also encoded by other DNA sequences in this sample. The rearrangement links TRBV30 to TRBJ2-3; D is undetermined. Germline V gene lookup returns CDR1 GTSNPN and CDR2 SVGIG (reference sequence). V was cut by 2 bases and J by 0 bases, with 6 bases left in between. The CDR3 spans 13 residues. The CDR3, as DNA: TGTGCCTGGAGTATCGGGAGCACAGATACGCAGTATTTT. It yields the protein CAWSIGSTDTQYF.

The V and J genes are TRBV7-2 and TRBJ2-7, with TRBD1 as a possible D gene (5 bases). Germline V gene sequence: CDR1 SGHTA, CDR2 FQGNSA. This CDR3 is built from 13 residues. V was pared by 4 bases and J by 4 bases, with 11 bases between. The CDR3 DNA follows: TGTGCCAGCAGCTCGTCCGACAGATACGAGCAGTACTTC. This sequence encodes CASSSSDRYEQYF.

The chain links TRBV27 to TRBJ1-5; tentative D call: TRBD1 (5 bases). With 1 base removed from V and 2 bases from J, the gap between germline ends came to 9 bases. The germline V gene has CDR1 MNHEY and CDR2 SMNVEV (reference sequence). The CDR3 length is 15 residues. The CDR3: CASSLWGIGNQPQHF. The CDR3 nucleotides read TGTGCCAGCAGTTTATGGGGGATCGGCAATCAGCCCCAGCATTTT.

This rearrangement joins TRBV2 to TRBJ2-7; 8 bases map to TRBD2. The CDR3 is made up of 14 amino acids. V lost 3 bases to trimming and J lost 2 bases; unmatched junction nucleotides: 3. Germline assignment: CDR1 SNHLY and CDR2 FYNNEI. This CDR3 reads CASSDQRGTYEQYF. As DNA, the CDR3 is TGTGCCAGCAGTGACCAGCGGGGGACCTACGAGCAGTACTTC.